These 30 T cell receptor beta chains came from one sample sequenced in a study of beta chain features in type 1 diabetes. cDNA synthesis used the whole RNA isolate, giving expressed TCRB sequences. Method: immunoSEQ multiplex PCR; TCRdb's copy keeps in-frame clones and lacks some. Altogether nearly 350,000 clones are present, approximately 9.9% being singletons, with the ten largest covering about 1%. These receptors are not linked to any known antigen. Study results and limitations: Significant though moderate, a shortening of TCRB CDR3s appeared in all four CD4+ subsets of Type 1 diabetes patients.

Sequenced input: central memory CD4+ T cells from blood. Every receptor here comes from a man younger than 40 with type 1 diabetes.

DNA for the CDR3: TGTGCCAGCAGCTCCACCGGGACAGGGAACACCGGGGAGCTGTTTTTT. It encodes CASSSTGTGNTGELFF. This chain links TRBV5-4 with TRBJ2-2, with 8 bases lining up with TRBD1. V was clipped by 3 bases and J by 1 base; unmatched bases: 5. Germline values: CDR1 SGHNT, CDR2 YYREEE (reference sequence). This CDR3 has 16 residues.

There are a few counts of this clone. This chain links TRBV5-1 with TRBJ1-1; 8 nucleotides match TRBD1. This CDR3 comprises 16 residues. V shed 5 bases, J shed 7 bases, and the junction held 16 bases outside the gene matches. CDR1 is SGHRS, CDR2 YFSETQ, per germline. CDR3 in DNA: TGCGCCAGCAGGAAGGACAGGGTGAGTCCCGGGGGTGAAGCTTTCTTT. Encoded protein: CASRKDRVSPGGEAFF.

The genes are TRBV28 and TRBJ2-7; 8 positions match TRBD2. The CDR3 extends over 12 amino acids. Trimming took 6 bases from V and 3 from J; bases not matched to a gene: 1. CDR1 is MDHEN and CDR2 is SYDVKM in the germline V gene. The CDR3 DNA reads TGTGCCAGCAGGGGACTAGTCTACGAGCAGTACTTC. Translation gives CASRGLVYEQYF.

The chain is built from TRBV5-6 and TRBJ2-7; 9 bases fit TRBD1. The CDR3 length is 16 residues. Germline-derived CDR1 and CDR2 are SGHDT and YYEEEE. Trimming took 3 bases from V and 4 from J; bases not matched to a gene: 11. The CDR3, as DNA: TGTGCCAGCAGCTCCCTAGGGGGACAGGGCTTGTACGAGCAGTACTTC. It encodes CASSSLGGQGLYEQYF.

This chain uses TRBV7-2 with TRBJ2-7; weak D call: TRBD1 (5 bases). The CDR3 is made up of 12 amino acids. Germline CDR1 and CDR2: SGHTA and FQGNSA. V was clipped by 6 bases and J by 3 bases, with 9 bases between them. This CDR3 reads CASSQGYYEQYF. The CDR3 DNA is TGTGCCAGCAGTCAGGGATACTACGAGCAGTACTTC.

The V and J genes are TRBV10-3 and TRBJ2-3; D uncertain. The germline gives CDR1 ENHRY, CDR2 SYGVKD. The V and J ends lost 2 bases and 6 bases respectively, with 12 bases between them. This CDR3 is 14 amino acids long. The CDR3 region is CAISETFPEDTQYF. As DNA, the CDR3 is TGTGCCATCAGTGAGACGTTCCCAGAGGATACGCAGTATTTT.

The genes are TRBV9 and TRBJ2-1, with D hard to call. The CDR3 is made up of 13 amino acids. V shed 0 bases and J shed 9 bases, with 10 bases lying between them. Germline V gene data show CDR1 as SGDLS and CDR2 as YYNGEE. CDR3: CASSVVSVGEQFF. CDR3 nucleotide sequence: TGTGCCAGCAGCGTAGTCTCAGTAGGTGAGCAGTTCTTC. Full variable domain (missing parts from reference TRBV9 and TRBJ2-1): DSGVTQTPKHLITATGQRVTLRCSPRSGDLSVYWYQQSLDQGLQFLIQYYNGEERAKGNILERFSAQQFPDLHSELNLSSLELGDSALYFCASSVVSVGEQFFGPGTRLTVL.

The V and J genes are TRBV6-5 and TRBJ2-3; 12 bases line up with TRBD2. The CDR3 extends over 14 amino acids. V was clipped by 4 bases and J by 7 bases; unmatched bases: 3. Germline lookup yields CDR1 MNHEY and CDR2 SVGAGI. In DNA, the CDR3 is TGTGCCAGCAGTTCTAGCGGGGGGGCAAATACGCAGTATTTT. Amino acids: CASSSSGGANTQYF.

The rearrangement uses TRBV7-2 and TRBJ2-3, with TRBD1 matching over 7 bases. Trimming cost V 3 bases and J 1 base; bases outside gene matches: 4. Germline values: CDR1 SGHTA, CDR2 FQGNSA. The CDR3 sequence is 15 residues long. The DNA for the CDR3 is TGTGCCAGCAGCTTTTGGGGACAGCGCACAGATACGCAGTATTTT. Translating it yields CASSFWGQRTDTQYF.

In its sample, this clone was seen a few times. The DNA for the CDR3 is TGTGCCAGTTCCCCGGTAGCGAGCACCGGGGAGCTGTTTTTT. Protein sequence: CASSPVASTGELFF. V and J are TRBV7-2 and TRBJ2-2; weak D call: TRBD2 (5 bases). CDR3 length: 14 amino acids. Germline CDR1 SGHTA, CDR2 FQGNSA. The V end was cut by 9 bases, the J end by 4 bases, with 15 bases between.

This clone was found a few times. The chain has TRBV11-2 and TRBJ1-5, with TRBD1 as a possible D gene (6 bases). The V and J ends lost 2 bases and 5 bases respectively, with 19 bases between them. The CDR3 has 17 residues. Germline V gene lookup returns CDR1 SGHAT and CDR2 FQNNGV. CDR3 nucleotide sequence: TGTGCCAGCAGCTTAAACAGGGTCGGTTATAGGGATCAGCCCCAGCATTTT. Translation gives CASSLNRVGYRDQPQHF.

CDR3: CASSERTGNQPQHF. DNA of the CDR3: TGTGCCAGCAGTGAAAGGACGGGGAATCAGCCCCAGCATTTT. The J gene is TRBJ1-5, the V gene TRBV6-1; D ambiguous. This CDR3 comprises 14 residues. The ends were cut back, 2 bases at V and 4 bases at J, with 9 bases in the middle. The V gene's germline CDR1 is MNHNS and CDR2 SASEGT.

In DNA form, the CDR3 reads TGTGCCTGGAGTGTACAGCCTTCGGGCTACACCTTC. Translation gives CAWSVQPSGYTF. The rearrangement joins TRBV30 to TRBJ1-2; no firm D call. Germline V gene sequence: CDR1 GTSNPN, CDR2 SVGIG (reference sequence). The CDR3 runs 12 residues. Trimming removed 0 bases from V and 8 bases from J, with 10 bases in between.

This clone was seen a few times. The rearrangement joins TRBV7-2 to TRBJ2-7, with D unclear. Germline-derived CDR1 and CDR2 are SGHTA and FQGNSA. The CDR3 extends over 12 amino acids. Trimming took 8 bases from V and 0 from J, leaving 8 bases between them. The CDR3 sequence is CASGPYSYEQYF. DNA of the CDR3: TGTGCCAGCGGGCCCTACTCCTACGAGCAGTACTTC.

This chain links TRBV2 with TRBJ1-2; a weak D match, TRBD1 (5 bases). This CDR3 spans 14 amino acids. V was trimmed by 2 bases and J by 2 bases, leaving 9 bases between them. In germline, CDR1 is SNHLY, CDR2 FYNNEI. The CDR3 sequence is CASSETGGNYGYTF. CDR3 DNA sequence: TGTGCCAGCAGTGAAACGGGGGGGAACTATGGCTACACCTTC.

The chain joins TRBV27 to TRBJ2-2; D is uncertain. The V gene's germline CDR1 is MNHEY and CDR2 SMNVEV (reference sequence). Trimming shortened V by 0 bases and J by 3 bases, and 20 bases separated the two germline ends. The CDR3 consists of 19 residues. The CDR3 sequence is CASSLSLRFARVDTGELFF. The CDR3 DNA follows: TGTGCCAGCAGTTTATCCCTGCGCTTCGCTAGGGTTGACACCGGGGAGCTGTTTTTT.

This clone turned up a few times. The chain links TRBV2 to TRBJ2-7; D perhaps matches TRBD1 (5 bases). V lost 3 bases and J lost 0, with 12 bases in between. CDR1 and CDR2 (germline): SNHLY, FYNNEI. The CDR3 has 15 residues. The chain's CDR3 is CASSDLGRDSYEQYF. The CDR3 bases are TGTGCCAGCAGTGATCTCGGCAGGGACTCCTACGAGCAGTACTTC.

The table lists this clone with a few counts. The chain links TRBV4-3 to TRBJ2-7; possibly TRBD2 for D (6 bases). This CDR3 has 14 amino acids. Per germline, CDR1 LGHNA and CDR2 YSLEER. The V and J ends lost 4 bases and 1 base respectively, with 11 bases between them. In DNA form, the CDR3 reads TGCGCCAGCAGCCGGGCGGGGCAATCCTACGAGCAGTACTTC. Protein: CASSRAGQSYEQYF.

The rearrangement links TRBV6-6 to TRBJ1-2; D is undetermined. Trimming shortened V by 6 bases and J by 5 bases, and 19 bases separated the two germline ends. The CDR3 length is 15 residues. Germline values: CDR1 MNHNY, CDR2 SVGAGI (reference sequence). Here the CDR3 DNA reads TGTGCCAGCAGCCTAATGGACGGCGAGGGATATGGCTACACCTTC. Its protein product is CASSLMDGEGYGYTF.

The chain links TRBV28 to TRBJ2-3, with D hard to call. This CDR3 spans 14 amino acids. The germline V gene has CDR1 MDHEN and CDR2 SYDVKM. V was trimmed by 7 bases and J by 4 bases, leaving 15 bases between them. The CDR3 is CASTTSMKADTQYF. The DNA of the CDR3 is TGTGCCAGCACTACAAGCATGAAGGCAGATACGCAGTATTTT.

This chain uses TRBV2 with TRBJ1-2; D possibly corresponds to TRBD1 (6 bases). There are 15 residues in the CDR3. CDR1 and CDR2 (germline): SNHLY, FYNNEI. The V end lost 3 bases, the J end lost 6 bases, and 17 bases lay between the germline ends. The CDR3 region is CASSDEGQFGHGYTF. The CDR3 nucleotides read TGTGCCAGCAGTGACGAAGGACAGTTTGGACATGGCTACACCTTC.

This clone appeared a few times. Distinct nucleotide sequences in the sample also encode this CDR3. The chain has TRBV5-1 and TRBJ1-6, with a weak D call TRBD1 (6 bases). V was cut by 0 bases and J by 7 bases, with 8 bases left in between. This CDR3 is 14 amino acids long. Germline lookup yields CDR1 SGHRS and CDR2 YFSETQ. The CDR3 is CASSLDRANSPLHF. The CDR3 DNA reads as TGCGCCAGCAGCTTGGACAGGGCAAATTCACCCCTCCACTTT.

This rearrangement joins TRBV20-1 to TRBJ2-7; D is possibly TRBD2 (6 bases). V was clipped by 5 bases and J by 6 bases, with 11 bases between them. The CDR3 runs 11 residues. From germline, CDR1 is DFQATT and CDR2 SNEGSKA (reference sequence). The CDR3 DNA follows: TGCAGTGCTCTTTACGGGGGCGAGCAGTACTTC. Translated, it gives CSALYGGEQYF.

The sample holds a few counts of this clone. A clone one base away is much larger, so this may be a read error. CDR3 sequence (DNA): TGTGCCAGCAGCTTCTACAATGAGCAGTTCTTC. This encodes CASSFYNEQFF. The chain joins TRBV9 to TRBJ2-1; D remains ambiguous. With 4 bases removed from V and 3 bases from J, the gap between germline ends came to 2 bases. The germline V gene has CDR1 SGDLS and CDR2 YYNGEE. The CDR3 is 11 residues long.

The chain links TRBV5-1 to TRBJ1-1; D ambiguous. In germline, CDR1 is SGHRS, CDR2 YFSETQ. The CDR3 has 13 residues. V shed 0 bases and J shed 4 bases, with 7 bases lying between them. CDR3 coding DNA: TGCGCCAGCAGCTTGGTCGGGGTCACTGAAGCTTTCTTT. It is translated as CASSLVGVTEAFF.

This clone was counted between two and nine times. The V and J genes are TRBV5-1 and TRBJ2-7, with a tentative D call TRBD1 (6 bases). The CDR3 loop spans 15 amino acids. From germline, CDR1 is SGHRS and CDR2 YFSETQ. Trimming took 0 bases from V and 2 from J, leaving 12 bases between them. The CDR3 DNA follows: TGCGCCAGCAGCTTGGACGGACAGTCTCCCTACGAGCAGTACTTC. Amino acids: CASSLDGQSPYEQYF.

This chain links TRBV14 with TRBJ2-7; 9 nucleotides agree with TRBD1. CDR1 is SGHDN and CDR2 is FVKESK in the germline V gene. The CDR3 has 14 residues. The V gene end was trimmed by 5 bases and the J gene end by 6 bases; junction bases not matched to a gene: 8. The CDR3 nucleotides read TGTGCCAGCAGCAGAGGCGGGACAGGGTTCGAGCAGTACTTC. Translating gives CASSRGGTGFEQYF.

This chain links TRBV9 with TRBJ2-6, with D perhaps TRBD1 or TRBD2 (5 bases each). Germline assignment: CDR1 SGDLS and CDR2 YYNGEE. V lost 4 bases and J 3 bases, leaving 23 bases between the germline ends. This CDR3 has 19 residues. CDR3 coding DNA: TGTGCCAGCAGCCGGATGTTTGGGACCCCGCATAATGGGGCCAACGTCCTGACTTTC. This codes for CASSRMFGTPHNGANVLTF.

The table lists this clone with a few counts. V usage is TRBV9 and J usage is TRBJ1-3; the D gene is possibly TRBD1 (6 bases). The CDR3 is made up of 15 amino acids. The V and J ends lost 0 bases and 2 bases respectively, with 9 bases between them. Looked up from germline, CDR1 is SGDLS and CDR2 is YYNGEE. CDR3 coding DNA: TGTGCCAGCAGCGTAGAATGGGGGCCTGGAAACACCATATATTTT. It is translated as CASSVEWGPGNTIYF.

This clone was counted a few times. The V and J genes are TRBV30 and TRBJ1-2; no clear D gene. The CDR3 sequence is 11 residues long. The germline V and J ends were trimmed by 1 base and 6 bases, with 6 bases remaining between them. Germline V gene data show CDR1 as GTSNPN and CDR2 as SVGIG (reference sequence). In nucleotides, the CDR3 is TGTGCCTGGAGTGAGCTCCATGGCTACACCTTC. As protein: CAWSELHGYTF.